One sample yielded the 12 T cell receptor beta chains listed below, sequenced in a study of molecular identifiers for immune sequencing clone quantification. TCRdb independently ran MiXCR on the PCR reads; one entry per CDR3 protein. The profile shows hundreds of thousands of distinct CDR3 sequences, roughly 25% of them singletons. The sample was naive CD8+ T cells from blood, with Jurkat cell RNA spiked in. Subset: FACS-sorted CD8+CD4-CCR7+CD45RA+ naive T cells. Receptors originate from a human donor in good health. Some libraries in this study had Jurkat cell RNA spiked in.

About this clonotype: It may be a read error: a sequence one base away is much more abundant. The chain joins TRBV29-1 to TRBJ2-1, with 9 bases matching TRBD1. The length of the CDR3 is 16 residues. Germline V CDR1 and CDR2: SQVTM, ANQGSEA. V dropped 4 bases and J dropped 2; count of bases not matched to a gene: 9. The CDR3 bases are TGCAGCGTTGTAAAACGCGGGACAGGGACCTACAATGAGCAGTTCTTC. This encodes CSVVKRGTGTYNEQFF.

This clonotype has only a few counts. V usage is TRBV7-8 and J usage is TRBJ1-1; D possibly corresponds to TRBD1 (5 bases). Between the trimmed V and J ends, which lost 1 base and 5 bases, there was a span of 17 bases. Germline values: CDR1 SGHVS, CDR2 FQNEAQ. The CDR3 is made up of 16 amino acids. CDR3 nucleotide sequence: TGTGCCAGCAGCTTAGGTCCCCCTCAGGGAGAGACTGAAGCTTTCTTT. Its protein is CASSLGPPQGETEAFF.

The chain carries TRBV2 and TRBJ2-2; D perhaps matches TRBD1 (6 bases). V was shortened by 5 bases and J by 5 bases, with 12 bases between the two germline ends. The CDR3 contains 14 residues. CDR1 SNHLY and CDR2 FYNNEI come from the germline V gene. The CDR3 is CASSQGQLTGELFF. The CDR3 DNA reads TGTGCCAGCAGTCAAGGACAGCTTACCGGGGAGCTGTTTTTT.

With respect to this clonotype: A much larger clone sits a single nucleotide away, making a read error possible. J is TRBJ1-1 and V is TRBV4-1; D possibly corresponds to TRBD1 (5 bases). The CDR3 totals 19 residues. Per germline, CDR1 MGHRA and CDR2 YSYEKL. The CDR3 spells CARSQVPGNYDSSPTEAFF. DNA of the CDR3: TGCGCCAGGAGCCAAGTCCCAGGGAACTACGATTCGAGTCCCACTGAAGCTTTCTTT.

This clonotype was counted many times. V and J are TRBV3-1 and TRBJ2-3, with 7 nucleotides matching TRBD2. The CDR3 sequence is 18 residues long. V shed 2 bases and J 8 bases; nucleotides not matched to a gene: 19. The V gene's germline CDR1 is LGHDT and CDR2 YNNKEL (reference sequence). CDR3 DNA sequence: TGTGCCAGCAGCCAACAGTACGAAGGACTAGTTCAGGCTGGTACGCAGTATTTT. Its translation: CASSQQYEGLVQAGTQYF.

The CDR3, as DNA: TGCAGTGCCCCAGCCGGAGAATCCTACAATGAGCAGTTCTTC. Its protein product is CSAPAGESYNEQFF. The V and J genes are TRBV20-1 and TRBJ2-1; D ambiguous. Germline V gene data show CDR1 as DFQATT and CDR2 as SNEGSKA (reference sequence). V shed 6 bases and J shed 1 base, with 13 bases lying between them. The CDR3 is 14 residues long.

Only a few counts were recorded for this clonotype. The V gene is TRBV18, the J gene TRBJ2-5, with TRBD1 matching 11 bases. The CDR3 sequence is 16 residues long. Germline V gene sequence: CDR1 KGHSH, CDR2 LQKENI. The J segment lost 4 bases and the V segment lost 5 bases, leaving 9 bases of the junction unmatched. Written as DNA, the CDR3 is TGTGCCAGCTCATTCTCGGACAGGGGGCAACGAGAGACCCAGTACTTC. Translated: CASSFSDRGQRETQYF.

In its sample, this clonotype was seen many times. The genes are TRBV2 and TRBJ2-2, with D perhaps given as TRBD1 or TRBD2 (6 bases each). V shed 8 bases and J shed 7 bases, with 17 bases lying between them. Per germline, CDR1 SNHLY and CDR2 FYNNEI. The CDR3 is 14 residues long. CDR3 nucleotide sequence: TGTGCCAGCCGGGGGCTTGCGGGCGTCGGGGAGCTGTTTTTT. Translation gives CASRGLAGVGELFF.

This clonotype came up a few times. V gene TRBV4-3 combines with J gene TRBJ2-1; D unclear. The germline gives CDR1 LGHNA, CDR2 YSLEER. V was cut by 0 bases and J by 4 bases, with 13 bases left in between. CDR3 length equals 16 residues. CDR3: CASSQEFYVGYNEQFF. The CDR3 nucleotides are TGCGCCAGCAGCCAAGAATTCTACGTCGGATACAATGAGCAGTTCTTC.

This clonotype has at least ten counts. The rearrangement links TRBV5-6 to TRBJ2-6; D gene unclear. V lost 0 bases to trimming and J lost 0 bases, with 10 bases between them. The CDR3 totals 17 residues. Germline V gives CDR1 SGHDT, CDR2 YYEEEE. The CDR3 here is CASSLDPVHSGANVLTF. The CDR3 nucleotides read TGTGCCAGCAGCTTGGATCCAGTTCACTCTGGGGCCAACGTCCTGACTTTC.

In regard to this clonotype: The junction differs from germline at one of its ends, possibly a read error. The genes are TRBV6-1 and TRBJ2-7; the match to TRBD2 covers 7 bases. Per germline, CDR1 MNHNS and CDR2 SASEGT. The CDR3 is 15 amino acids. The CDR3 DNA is TGTGCCGGCAGTGATTGGGAGGGCGGGTCCTACGAGCAGTACTTC. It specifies CAGSDWEGGSYEQYF.

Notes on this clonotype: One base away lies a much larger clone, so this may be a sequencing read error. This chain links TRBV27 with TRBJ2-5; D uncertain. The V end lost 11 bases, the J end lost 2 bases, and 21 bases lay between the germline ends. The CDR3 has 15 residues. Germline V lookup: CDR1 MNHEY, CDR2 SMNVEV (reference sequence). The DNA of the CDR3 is TGTGCCTGCACCCCCTCCAGACACGTTCAAGAGACCCAGTACTTC. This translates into CACTPSRHVQETQYF.